The 26 T cell receptor beta chains presented below share a single source sample, sequenced in a study of T cell changes during pregnancy in multiple sclerosis. Method: immunoSEQ multiplex PCR; TCRdb's copy keeps in-frame clones and lacks some. The sample carries some 40,000 clones, around nine tenths recorded once. The sample consisted of CD8+ T cells from peripheral blood mononuclear cells, taken in the first trimester of pregnancy. The receptors here all came from a female donor with multiple sclerosis, enrolled in a pregnancy study.

V usage is TRBV5-6 and J usage is TRBJ2-2; D is unresolved. V lost 0 bases and J lost 7, with 7 bases in between. CDR3 length: 13 residues. The germline V gene encodes CDR1 SGHDT and CDR2 YYEEEE. The CDR3 DNA reads TGTGCCAGCAGCTTGGGTAGCTTCGGGGAGCTGTTTTTT. Translating gives CASSLGSFGELFF.

This clone was seen a single time. This chain connects TRBV27 to TRBJ1-1; possibly TRBD1 for D (6 bases). The V gene's germline CDR1 is MNHEY and CDR2 SMNVEV (reference sequence). V was pared by 4 bases and J by 7 bases, with 13 bases between. The CDR3 totals 13 residues. In DNA form, the CDR3 reads TGTGCCAGCAGTTGGGTTGGGGGCAATGAAGCTTTCTTT. Its protein product is CASSWVGGNEAFF.

This sequence joins TRBV19 and TRBJ2-3, with 11 nucleotides matching TRBD2. CDR1 and CDR2 (germline): LNHDA, SQIVND (reference sequence). This CDR3 has 15 residues. Trimming at V came to 3 bases and at J to 5 bases, leaving 4 bases not matched to a gene. CDR3 in DNA: TGTGCCAGTAGTATCTCTAGCGGGGGGTTAGATACGCAGTATTTT. It is translated as CASSISSGGLDTQYF.

J is TRBJ2-3 and V is TRBV19; TRBD2 matches 9 bases. Trimming cost V 4 bases and J 6 bases; bases outside gene matches: 11. The V gene's germline CDR1 is LNHDA and CDR2 SQIVND (reference sequence). This CDR3 comprises 16 residues. The CDR3 bases are TGTGCCAGTAGTAATCAAGCGGGGGGCCCCTCCGATACGCAGTATTTT. Amino acid sequence: CASSNQAGGPSDTQYF.

This chain uses TRBV4-1 with TRBJ1-1; the D gene is possibly TRBD1 (6 bases). The germline V gene has CDR1 MGHRA and CDR2 YSYEKL. CDR3 size: 15 residues. V gave up 1 base and J gave up 3 bases, with 12 bases separating them. The CDR3 protein is CASSQVQGGDTEAFF. The CDR3 coding sequence is TGCGCCAGCAGCCAAGTACAGGGTGGGGACACTGAAGCTTTCTTT.

This sequence joins TRBV6-5 and TRBJ1-1; D is unclear. Germline V CDR1 and CDR2: MNHEY, SVGAGI. Trimming pared 0 bases from V and 2 bases from J, leaving 4 bases between. CDR3 length: 13 amino acids. The CDR3 coding sequence is TGTGCCAGCAGTTACTCCTTCAACACTGAAGCTTTCTTT. Protein product: CASSYSFNTEAFF.

J is TRBJ1-1 and V is TRBV6-5; D call uncertain. The length of the CDR3 is 13 residues. The V gene lost 0 bases and the J gene lost 7 bases, with 9 bases spanning the gap. Looked up from germline, CDR1 is MNHEY and CDR2 is SVGAGI. The CDR3 DNA sequence: TGTGCCAGCAGTTACTCGATAGTAAGTGAAGCTTTCTTT. Amino acids: CASSYSIVSEAFF.

The rearrangement joins TRBV9 to TRBJ2-5; tentatively, D is TRBD2 (5 bases). CDR1 and CDR2 from the germline V gene are SGDLS and YYNGEE. The length of the CDR3 is 14 residues. The V end was cut by 3 bases, the J end by 5 bases, with 14 bases between. The chain's CDR3 is CASSGAGVTETQYF. CDR3 bases: TGTGCCAGCAGCGGTGCGGGCGTAACCGAGACCCAGTACTTC.

CDR3 coding DNA: TGTGCCAGCAGTTACTCAGGCGGGGGCTCCTACAATGAGCAGTTCTTC. This encodes CASSYSGGGSYNEQFF. The J gene is TRBJ2-1, the V gene TRBV6-5, with TRBD2 matching over 7 bases. The V segment lost 0 bases and the J segment 0 bases; nucleotides outside the gene matches: 2. The CDR3 has 16 amino acids. The germline V gene encodes CDR1 MNHEY and CDR2 SVGAGI.

The rearrangement links TRBV2 to TRBJ1-1, with a weak D call TRBD1 (5 bases). The CDR3 runs to 14 residues. V was cut by 1 base and J by 8 bases, with 14 bases left in between. Germline V gene data show CDR1 as SNHLY and CDR2 as FYNNEI. Here the CDR3 reads CASSEELTVREAFF. The CDR3 nucleotides are TGTGCCAGCAGTGAAGAGTTGACAGTACGAGAAGCTTTCTTT. Full variable domain (remainder filled in from reference TRBV2 and TRBJ1-1): EPEVTQTPSHQVTQMGQEVILRCVPISNHLYFYWYRQILGQKVEFLVSFYNNEISEKSEIFDDQFSVERPDGSNFTLKIRSTKLEDSAMYFCASSEELTVREAFFGQGTRLTVV.

The chain has TRBV6-5 and TRBJ1-1; TRBD1 is a possible D gene (5 bases). This CDR3 is 14 amino acids long. The germline gives CDR1 MNHEY, CDR2 SVGAGI. V was trimmed by 0 bases and J by 5 bases, leaving 10 bases between them. The CDR3 is CASSYSMGGTEAFF. The CDR3 bases are TGTGCCAGCAGTTACTCCATGGGGGGGACTGAAGCTTTCTTT.

The chain couples TRBV27 to TRBJ2-1; 10 bases line up with TRBD2. The CDR3 runs 14 residues. Per the germline V gene, CDR1 is MNHEY and CDR2 is SMNVEV (reference sequence). V dropped 8 bases and J dropped 5; count of bases not matched to a gene: 6. CDR3 DNA: TGTGCCAGCCAGCGGGGGGGTATCCACAATGAGCAGTTCTTC. Its translation is CASQRGGIHNEQFF.

This sequence joins TRBV19 and TRBJ1-2, with D possibly TRBD1 on 5 matching bases. The V end was cut by 7 bases, the J end by 4 bases, with 10 bases between. The CDR3 is 12 residues long. Germline V gene lookup returns CDR1 LNHDA and CDR2 SQIVND (reference sequence). The CDR3 coding sequence is TGTGCCAGTAAAGAGCAGGGCTATGGCTACACCTTC. The encoded protein is CASKEQGYGYTF.

The chain uses TRBV4-3 and TRBJ1-2; D gene ambiguous. V lost 1 base to trimming and J lost 4 bases, with 7 bases between them. Germline CDR1 reads LGHNA; CDR2 reads YSLEER. This CDR3 contains 13 residues. The CDR3: CASSQGTAYGYTF. The CDR3 DNA follows: TGCGCCAGCAGCCAAGGAACAGCCTATGGCTACACCTTC.

The chain couples TRBV5-1 to TRBJ2-7; 8 positions agree with TRBD1. CDR1 is SGHRS, CDR2 YFSETQ, per germline. V dropped 3 bases and J dropped 2; count of bases not matched to a gene: 7. The CDR3 covers 15 residues. CDR3 sequence reads: CASSSWGTGAYEQYF. The DNA for the CDR3 is TGCGCCAGCAGCTCTTGGGGGACAGGAGCCTACGAGCAGTACTTC.

The rearrangement uses TRBV6-1 and TRBJ2-7; 7 bases map to TRBD2. Germline V gives CDR1 MNHNS, CDR2 SASEGT. This CDR3 spans 14 amino acids. V lost 2 bases to trimming and J lost 0 bases; unmatched junction nucleotides: 1. CDR3 in DNA: TGTGCCAGCAGTGAAACTAGCGCCTCCTACGAGCAGTACTTC. Its translation is CASSETSASYEQYF.

The rearrangement uses TRBV9 and TRBJ2-6; D perhaps matches TRBD2 (6 bases). The ends were cut back, 4 bases at V and 0 bases at J, with 17 bases in the middle. This CDR3 has 18 amino acids. Germline V gene lookup returns CDR1 SGDLS and CDR2 YYNGEE. The CDR3 here is CASSLSRDGSSGANVLTF. The CDR3 DNA follows: TGTGCCAGCAGCCTCAGCCGGGACGGGAGCTCTGGGGCCAACGTCCTGACTTTC.

The chain is built from TRBV10-1 and TRBJ1-4; 8 bases are a match to TRBD1. Germline V gene lookup returns CDR1 WNHNN and CDR2 SYGVQD (reference sequence). With V trimmed by 2 bases and J by 4 bases, 3 bases remained unmatched. The CDR3 runs to 15 residues. The CDR3 is CASSEMDRVNEKLFF. The CDR3 coding sequence is TGCGCCAGCAGTGAGATGGACAGGGTTAATGAAAAACTGTTTTTT.

The chain carries TRBV6-5 and TRBJ2-7, with 9 bases aligning to TRBD1. This CDR3 is built from 16 residues. The V gene end was trimmed by 2 bases and the J gene end by 5 bases; junction bases not matched to a gene: 10. CDR1 and CDR2 (germline): MNHEY, SVGAGI. This CDR3 reads CASSYLGQGLVHEQYF. For the CDR3, the DNA is TGTGCCAGCAGTTACCTGGGACAGGGATTGGTCCACGAGCAGTACTTC.

The rearrangement uses TRBV9 and TRBJ2-1, with 10 bases aligning to TRBD1. From germline, CDR1 is SGDLS and CDR2 YYNGEE. V shed 4 bases and J 7 bases; nucleotides not matched to a gene: 11. The CDR3 covers 16 residues. CDR3 loop: CASSPTTGGAQNEQFF. The CDR3 nucleotides are TGTGCCAGCAGCCCTACGACAGGGGGCGCCCAAAATGAGCAGTTCTTC. Based on the CDR3 plus reference TRBV9 and TRBJ2-1, the full variable domain is DSGVTQTPKHLITATGQRVTLRCSPRSGDLSVYWYQQSLDQGLQFLIQYYNGEERAKGNILERFSAQQFPDLHSELNLSSLELGDSALYFCASSPTTGGAQNEQFFGPGTRLTVL.

V and J are TRBV18 and TRBJ1-4; the D gene is possibly TRBD1 (6 bases). Per germline, CDR1 KGHSH and CDR2 LQKENI. CDR3 size: 15 residues. Trimming took off 3 bases at V and 4 bases at J, with 12 bases between the two ends. CDR3 bases: TGTGCCAGCTCACCCCCGGACAGAGATAATGAAAAACTGTTTTTT. This translates into CASSPPDRDNEKLFF. The full variable domain, completed using reference TRBV18 and TRBJ1-4, is NAGVMQNPRHLVRRRGQEARLRCSPMKGHSHVYWYRQLPEEGLKFMVYLQKENIIDESGMPKERFSAEFPKEGPSILRIQQVVRGDSAAYFCASSPPDRDNEKLFFGSGTQLSVL.

The genes are TRBV9 and TRBJ2-2, with D possibly being TRBD2 (7 bases). Trimming took off 3 bases at V and 4 bases at J, with 19 bases between the two ends. The CDR3 loop spans 17 amino acids. Germline loops: CDR1 SGDLS, CDR2 YYNGEE. The CDR3 reads CASSGVGGAGRTGELFF. The CDR3 bases are TGTGCCAGCAGCGGCGTAGGGGGGGCAGGTCGCACCGGGGAGCTGTTTTTT.

The V gene is TRBV9, the J gene TRBJ2-1, with 8 bases that match TRBD1. The trim removed 3 bases at V and 6 bases at J, leaving 11 bases unmatched. The CDR3 totals 16 residues. Germline CDR1 SGDLS, CDR2 YYNGEE. In DNA, the CDR3 is TGTGCCAGCAGCGCCGGTTCCGGGACAGGAGGCAATGAGCAGTTCTTC. Protein sequence: CASSAGSGTGGNEQFF.

The chain recombines TRBV7-6 with TRBJ1-5; D call uncertain. The CDR3 runs to 13 residues. Per germline, CDR1 SGHVS and CDR2 FNYEAQ. Deletions cut 6 bases from V and 5 bases from J, with 11 bases between. The CDR3 reads CASRLTPDQPQHF. CDR3 sequence (DNA): TGTGCCAGCAGACTGACACCTGATCAGCCCCAGCATTTT.

The chain joins TRBV11-3 to TRBJ2-3; D might be TRBD1 (6 bases). V shed 1 base and J shed 3 bases, with 14 bases lying between them. This CDR3 contains 16 residues. Per germline, CDR1 SGHNT and CDR2 YENEEA. The CDR3 DNA follows: TGTGCCAGCAGCTTAGGAGGCAGGGGTCAGACAGATACGCAGTATTTT. It is translated as CASSLGGRGQTDTQYF.

The chain recombines TRBV7-8 with TRBJ1-1; possibly TRBD1 for D (5 bases). The CDR3 runs 11 residues. With 1 base removed from V and 8 bases from J, the gap between germline ends came to 5 bases. Germline-derived CDR1 and CDR2 are SGHVS and FQNEAQ. The CDR3 sequence: CASSLGGEAFF. In DNA, the CDR3 is TGTGCCAGCAGCTTAGGGGGCGAAGCTTTCTTT.